There are a few counts of the clone carrying this TCR beta chain. Method: immunoSEQ multiplex PCR; TCRdb's copy keeps in-frame clones and lacks some. The sample contains some 94,000 clones, 85% to 90% of which appear only once. The data were taken from a study of blood T cell repertoires in COVID-19. V was clipped by 4 bases and J by 8 bases, with 12 bases between them. Germline V gene sequence: CDR1 GTSNPN, CDR2 SVGIG (reference sequence). The CDR3 has 12 amino acids. The rearrangement joins TRBV30 to TRBJ2-1, with a weak D call TRBD2 (6 bases). This clonotype was obtained from a human donor in a cohort sampled during active COVID-19. Sequenced material: peripheral blood. The CDR3 region is CAWIHTSHEQFF. CDR3 DNA: TGTGCCTGGATTCACACTAGCCATGAGCAGTTCTTC.